This T cell receptor beta chain was obtained from a study of shared clonotypes between healthy human individuals. Study-wide findings and caveats: Rarefaction showed that sequencing of sorted subsets was incomplete (despite large depth).

The CDR3 length is 19 residues. Germline-derived CDR1 and CDR2 are SGHTA and FQGNSA. V shed 1 base and J 5 bases; nucleotides not matched to a gene: 14. In regard to this clone: Its antigen is undetermined.

CD45RO negativity and positive selection for CCR7 defined naive CD8 cells, a population that excluded terminally differentiated effector memory CD45RA+ cells. At deep level, the assay was performed. Generated by immunoSEQ multiplex PCR, the TCRdb table keeps only in-frame clones and is missing some. The table shows some 2.1 million clones, with 93% occurring only once. Sequencing was done on a sample of naive CD8+ T cells from PBMCs. This chain links TRBV7-2 with TRBJ2-1, with 10 bases matching TRBD2. The clonotype originates from a man in his late teens or twenties in good health. Some clones in this sample may be carry-over from other donors' samples. CDR3 residues: CASSLELAGEWERDNEQFF. In nucleotides, the CDR3 is TGTGCCAGCAGCTTAGAGCTAGCGGGAGAATGGGAGAGGGACAATGAGCAGTTCTTC.